Shown below are 23 T cell receptor beta chains from a single sample sequenced in a study of vaccination and CD4 T cells after COVID-19. Their antigen targets remain unknown. Noted treatment: roughly 10-day PBMC culture with coronavirus spike peptide pools or control peptides (ViraFEST assay). Sequenced with the Oncomine TCR Beta short-read assay was DNA taken from cultured CD4+ T cells. Via MiXCR, TCRdb re-called the PCR reads, giving one row per CDR3 protein. The sample lists 16,000 or so distinct CDR3 sequences, about 68% occurring once. The sample was CD4+ T cells from blood, cultured in vitro, taken after SARS-CoV-2 vaccination. Source of these receptors: a human donor who received a COVID-19 vaccine.

The rearrangement links TRBV5-4 to TRBJ1-2; D is possibly TRBD1 (5 bases). V gave up 4 bases and J gave up 4 bases, with 11 bases separating them. This CDR3 contains 13 residues. Germline V gene lookup returns CDR1 SGHNT and CDR2 YYREEE (reference sequence). CDR3 in amino acids: CASSAGSSYGYTF. CDR3 in DNA: TGTGCCAGCAGCGCAGGGAGTAGCTATGGCTACACCTTC.

The rearrangement links TRBV6-1 to TRBJ2-2, with 8 nucleotides matching TRBD2. Germline-derived CDR1 and CDR2 are MNHNS and SASEGT. This CDR3 contains 17 residues. V dropped 7 bases and J dropped 2; count of bases not matched to a gene: 12. The CDR3 nucleotides are TGTGCCAGCATCCTTAAGCCGACTAGCGTAAACACCGGGGAGCTGTTTTTT. This gives the protein CASILKPTSVNTGELFF.

The chain recombines TRBV7-8 with TRBJ1-2, with TRBD1 identical over 9 bases. V lost 5 bases to trimming and J lost 5 bases; unmatched junction nucleotides: 6. The CDR3 totals 14 residues. The germline V gene encodes CDR1 SGHVS and CDR2 FQNEAQ. CDR3: CASSKGTGNYGYTF. The CDR3 nucleotides read TGTGCCAGCAGCAAAGGGACAGGGAATTATGGCTACACCTTC.

The chain recombines TRBV5-4 with TRBJ2-5; D call uncertain. V lost 7 bases, J lost 6 bases, and 19 bases lay in between. The CDR3 length is 14 residues. Per germline, CDR1 SGHNT and CDR2 YYREEE (reference sequence). Written as DNA, the CDR3 is TGTGCCAGCGATCCGGACCCGGATCGTCAGACCCAGTACTTC. Its translation is CASDPDPDRQTQYF.

The chain joins TRBV19 to TRBJ2-3; maybe TRBD1 (5 bases). The V gene lost 1 base and the J gene lost 6 bases, with 14 bases spanning the gap. Germline V lookup: CDR1 LNHDA, CDR2 SQIVND (reference sequence). The CDR3 has 15 amino acids. The CDR3 reads CASSIAAGPRDTQYF. The DNA for the CDR3 is TGTGCCAGTAGTATAGCCGCAGGGCCGCGGGATACGCAGTATTTT. Using reference TRBV19 and TRBJ2-3 for the parts outside the CDR3, the full variable domain is DGGITQSPKYLFRKEGQNVTLSCEQNLNHDAMYWYRQDPGQGLRLIYYSQIVNDFQKGDIAEGYSVSREKKESFPLTVTSAQKNPTAFYLCASSIAAGPRDTQYFGPGTRLTVL.

This chain connects TRBV2 to TRBJ2-5; the match to TRBD2 covers 9 bases. This CDR3 is built from 17 residues. V shed 5 bases, J shed 4 bases, and the junction held 14 bases outside the gene matches. The germline V gene encodes CDR1 SNHLY and CDR2 FYNNEI. CDR3 nucleotides: TGTGCCAGCAGTCCGAATCTTATTAGCGGGGGAGGAGAGACCCAGTACTTC. Its translation is CASSPNLISGGGETQYF.

The CDR3 DNA follows: TGTGCCAGCAGCCAAGATAGTAACAATCTCTATGGCTACACCTTC. Encoded protein: CASSQDSNNLYGYTF. The genes are TRBV14 and TRBJ1-2; no clear D gene. This CDR3 comprises 15 residues. Germline lookup yields CDR1 SGHDN and CDR2 FVKESK. The V end lost 0 bases, the J end lost 4 bases, and 12 bases lay between the germline ends.

The CDR3 region has the DNA TGTGCCAGCAGCTGGCACCCACTCGGACGGTTGAATCAGCCCCAGCATTTT. It yields the protein CASSWHPLGRLNQPQHF. V is TRBV12-1 and J is TRBJ1-5. TRBV12-1 is given as a pseudogene. The CDR3 contains 17 residues.

The genes are TRBV20-1 and TRBJ1-5; D is ambiguous. Germline loops: CDR1 DFQATT, CDR2 SNEGSKA (reference sequence). Between the trimmed V and J ends, which lost 3 bases and 2 bases, there was a span of 5 bases. The CDR3 is 12 residues long. DNA for the CDR3: TGCAGTGCTAGTACCGGCAATCAGCCCCAGCATTTT. Protein product: CSASTGNQPQHF.

V is TRBV6-1 and J is TRBJ1-5; perhaps TRBD1 as D (6 bases). Per the germline V gene, CDR1 is MNHNS and CDR2 is SASEGT. The CDR3 is 17 amino acids. Trimming took off 6 bases at V and 5 bases at J, with 23 bases between the two ends. Written as DNA, the CDR3 is TGTGCCAGCAGCTCGTTCCATTCCGGGGGGGGCGATCAGCCCCAGCATTTT. It encodes CASSSFHSGGGDQPQHF.

In this sample, this clonotype turned up a few times. The chain carries TRBV6-1 and TRBJ1-5; D not certain. CDR3 size: 13 residues. CDR1 and CDR2 from the germline V gene are MNHNS and SASEGT. V lost 9 bases and J 8 bases, leaving 17 bases between the germline ends. The CDR3 sequence: CASWSTVFEPQHF. CDR3 bases: TGTGCCAGTTGGTCTACTGTATTTGAGCCCCAGCATTTT.

With regard to this clonotype: A read error may account for a junction end that differs from germline. V usage is TRBV30 and J usage is TRBJ2-3; unclear D gene. This CDR3 spans 13 amino acids. The germline V gene encodes CDR1 GTSNPN and CDR2 SVGIG (reference sequence). The CDR3 is CACSVANTDTQYF. In DNA, the CDR3 is TGTGCCTGTAGTGTCGCTAACACAGATACGCAGTATTTT. Complete variable domain (other parts from reference TRBV30 and TRBJ2-3): SQTIHQWPATLVQPVGSPLSLECTVEGTSNPNLYWYRQAAGRGLQLLFYSVGIGQISSEVPQNLSASRPQDRQFILSSKKLLLSDSGFYLCACSVANTDTQYFGPGTRLTVL.

This sequence joins TRBV2 and TRBJ2-5; D gene unclear. CDR3 length equals 13 residues. Trimming shortened V by 4 bases and J by 0 bases, and 6 bases separated the two germline ends. Germline CDR1 SNHLY, CDR2 FYNNEI. CDR3 DNA sequence: TGTGCCAGCAGTGTTCATTACCAAGAGACCCAGTACTTC. This gives the protein CASSVHYQETQYF.

This clonotype was counted once. The chain couples TRBV4-2 to TRBJ1-1; a weak D match, TRBD1 (5 bases). Trimming stripped 0 bases from V and 1 base from J, with 12 bases between. The CDR3 totals 16 residues. Germline V CDR1 and CDR2: LGHNA, YNFKEQ. The CDR3 nucleotides are TGTGCCAGCAGCCAAGACTCGGGGCTCGAGAACACTGAAGCTTTCTTT. Amino acid sequence: CASSQDSGLENTEAFF.

The chain recombines TRBV7-6 with TRBJ2-5, with D possibly TRBD1 on 6 matching bases. The CDR3 runs to 16 residues. From germline, CDR1 is SGHVS and CDR2 FNYEAQ. Trimming cost V 7 bases and J 5 bases, with 23 bases left between them. This chain's CDR3 is CASTALATAGEETQYF. For the CDR3, the DNA is TGTGCCAGCACTGCTCTCGCCACGGCAGGGGAGGAGACCCAGTACTTC.

The V and J genes are TRBV10-2 and TRBJ1-5; TRBD1 agrees at 8 bases. CDR1 is WSHSY, CDR2 SAAADI, per germline. The length of the CDR3 is 12 residues. V was clipped by 6 bases and J by 5 bases; unmatched bases: 0. The CDR3 sequence: CASRDRDQPQHF. CDR3 in DNA: TGCGCCAGCAGGGACAGGGATCAGCCCCAGCATTTT.

The genes are TRBV12-3 or TRBV12-4 and TRBJ1-1; TRBD1 matches at 8 bases. The ends lost 3 bases at V and 1 base at J; junction bases unmatched: 1. The CDR3 runs to 14 residues. CDR3 in DNA: TGTGCCAGCAGTTTTGACAGGGGGAACACTGAAGCTTTCTTT. Its translation: CASSFDRGNTEAFF.

The genes are TRBV11-3 and TRBJ1-4; D is unclear. Between the trimmed V and J ends, which lost 2 bases and 7 bases, there was a span of 14 bases. The CDR3 extends over 15 amino acids. The germline gives CDR1 SGHNT, CDR2 YENEEA. In DNA, the CDR3 is TGTGCCAGCAGCTTACGGGGTGGGTGGATTGAAAAACTGTTTTTT. Protein sequence: CASSLRGGWIEKLFF. Full variable domain (missing parts from reference TRBV11-3 and TRBJ1-4): EAGVVQSPRYKIIEKKQPVAFWCNPISGHNTLYWYLQNLGQGPELLIRYENEEAVDDSQLPKDRFSAERLKGVDSTLKIQPAELGDSAVYLCASSLRGGWIEKLFFGSGTQLSVL.

Judged by abundance, this clonotype is medium-sized. The V gene is TRBV7-8, the J gene TRBJ2-3, with 8 bases aligning to TRBD2. The CDR3 totals 16 residues. Germline values: CDR1 SGHVS, CDR2 FQNEAQ. Unmatched junction bases numbered 7, after V lost 3 bases and J lost 2 bases. The CDR3 sequence is CASSFVAGRDTDTQYF. The CDR3 DNA is TGTGCCAGCAGCTTCGTAGCGGGGCGAGACACAGATACGCAGTATTTT.

This clonotype was counted between two and nine times. The rearrangement links TRBV15 to TRBJ1-2; D is uncertain. The CDR3 has 17 amino acids. CDR1 is LNHNV, CDR2 YYDKDF, per germline (reference sequence). V lost 0 bases and J lost 6, with 20 bases in between. The CDR3 bases are TGTGCCACCAGCAGAGATGGAAATGGCGAGGTTGTAAATGGCTACACCTTC. Its translation is CATSRDGNGEVVNGYTF.

The sample holds a few counts of this clonotype. This chain links TRBV6-1 with TRBJ2-3; D may correspond to TRBD1 or TRBD2 (5 bases each). Germline lookup yields CDR1 MNHNS and CDR2 SASEGT. V lost 4 bases and J lost 4, with 15 bases in between. The CDR3 loop spans 15 amino acids. The CDR3 reads CASSGTGTSADTQYF. The CDR3 DNA follows: TGTGCCAGCAGTGGCACCGGGACGTCGGCAGATACGCAGTATTTT.

V usage is TRBV20-1 and J usage is TRBJ1-6; D might be TRBD1 (6 bases). With 3 bases removed from V and 7 bases from J, the gap between germline ends came to 10 bases. The germline V gene has CDR1 DFQATT and CDR2 SNEGSKA (reference sequence). This CDR3 has 13 residues. CDR3 nucleotides: TGCAGTGCTAGGGACAGACCCAATTCACCCCTCCACTTT. Translation: CSARDRPNSPLHF.

This chain uses TRBV20-1 with TRBJ1-1; 11 bases are shared with TRBD1. The junction had 6 bases not matched to a gene; V was cut back by 3 bases and J by 3 bases. The CDR3 is 15 amino acids. Germline V gene lookup returns CDR1 DFQATT and CDR2 SNEGSKA (reference sequence). CDR3 sequence reads: CSARDRGQWYTEAFF. DNA for the CDR3: TGCAGTGCTAGGGACAGGGGGCAATGGTACACTGAAGCTTTCTTT.